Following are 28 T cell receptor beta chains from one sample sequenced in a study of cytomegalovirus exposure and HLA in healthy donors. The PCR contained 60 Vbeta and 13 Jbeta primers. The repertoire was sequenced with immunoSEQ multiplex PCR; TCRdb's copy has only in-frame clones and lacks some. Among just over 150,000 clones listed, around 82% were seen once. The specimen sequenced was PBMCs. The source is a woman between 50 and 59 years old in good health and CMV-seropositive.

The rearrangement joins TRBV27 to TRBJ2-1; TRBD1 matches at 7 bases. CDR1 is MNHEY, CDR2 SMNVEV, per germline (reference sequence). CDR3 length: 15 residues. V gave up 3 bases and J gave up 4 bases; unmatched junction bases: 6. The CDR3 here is CASSFYGTDYNEQFF. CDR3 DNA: TGTGCCAGCAGTTTTTACGGGACAGATTACAATGAGCAGTTCTTC.

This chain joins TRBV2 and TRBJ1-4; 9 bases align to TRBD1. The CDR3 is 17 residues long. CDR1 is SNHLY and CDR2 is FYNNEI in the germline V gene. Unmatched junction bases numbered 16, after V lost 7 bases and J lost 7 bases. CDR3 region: CASTLGGTGRRGEKLFF. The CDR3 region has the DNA TGTGCCAGCACCCTAGGGGGGACAGGGCGGAGGGGTGAAAAACTGTTTTTT. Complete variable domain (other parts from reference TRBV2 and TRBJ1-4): EPEVTQTPSHQVTQMGQEVILRCVPISNHLYFYWYRQILGQKVEFLVSFYNNEISEKSEIFDDQFSVERPDGSNFTLKIRSTKLEDSAMYFCASTLGGTGRRGEKLFFGSGTQLSVL.

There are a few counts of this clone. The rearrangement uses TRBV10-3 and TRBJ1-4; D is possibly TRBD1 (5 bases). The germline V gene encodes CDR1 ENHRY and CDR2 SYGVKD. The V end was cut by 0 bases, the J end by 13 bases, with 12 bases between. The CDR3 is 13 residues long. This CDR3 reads CAISESNPGGLFF. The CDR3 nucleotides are TGTGCCATCAGTGAGTCTAACCCCGGGGGACTGTTTTTT.

As DNA, the CDR3 is TGCGCCAGCAGCTTTGGGGACAGAGATGGAAACACCATATATTTT. Residues: CASSFGDRDGNTIYF. This chain connects TRBV5-1 to TRBJ1-3, with 7 bases aligning to TRBD1. Germline lookup yields CDR1 SGHRS and CDR2 YFSETQ. The CDR3 loop spans 15 amino acids. The V gene end was trimmed by 2 bases and the J gene end by 3 bases; junction bases not matched to a gene: 5.

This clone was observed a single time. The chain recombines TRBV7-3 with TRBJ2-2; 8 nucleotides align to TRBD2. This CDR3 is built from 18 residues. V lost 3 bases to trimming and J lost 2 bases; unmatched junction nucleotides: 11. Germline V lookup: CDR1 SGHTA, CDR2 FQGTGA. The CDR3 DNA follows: TGTGCCAGCAGCTTGGTTCCATCGACTAGCGTCAACACCGGGGAGCTGTTTTTT. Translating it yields CASSLVPSTSVNTGELFF.

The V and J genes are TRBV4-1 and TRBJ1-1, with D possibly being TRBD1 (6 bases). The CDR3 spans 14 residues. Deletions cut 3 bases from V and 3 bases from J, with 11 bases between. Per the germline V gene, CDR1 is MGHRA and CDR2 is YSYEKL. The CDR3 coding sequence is TGCGCCAGCAGCCATCTCAGGGGAGACACTGAAGCTTTCTTT. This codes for CASSHLRGDTEAFF.

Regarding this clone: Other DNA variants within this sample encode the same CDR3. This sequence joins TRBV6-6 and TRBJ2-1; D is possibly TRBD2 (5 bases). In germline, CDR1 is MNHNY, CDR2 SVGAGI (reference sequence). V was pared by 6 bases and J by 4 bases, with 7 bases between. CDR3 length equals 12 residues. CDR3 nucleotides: TGTGCCAGCAGGGACTCGTACAATGAGCAGTTCTTC. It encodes CASRDSYNEQFF.

The CDR3 DNA reads as TGCGCCAGCAGTTACGCAAGGGGCCAGAAGACTGAAGCTTTCTTT. The encoded protein is CASSYARGQKTEAFF. This chain links TRBV5-1 with TRBJ1-1; D perhaps matches TRBD1 (5 bases). V shed 5 bases and J shed 5 bases, with 19 bases lying between them. Per the germline V gene, CDR1 is SGHRS and CDR2 is YFSETQ. The CDR3 loop spans 15 amino acids. Using reference TRBV5-1 and TRBJ1-1 for the parts outside the CDR3, the full variable domain is KAGVTQTPRYLIKTRGQQVTLSCSPISGHRSVSWYQQTPGQGLQFLFEYFSETQRNKGNFPGRFSGRQFSNSRSEMNVSTLELGDSALYLCASSYARGQKTEAFFGQGTRLTVV.

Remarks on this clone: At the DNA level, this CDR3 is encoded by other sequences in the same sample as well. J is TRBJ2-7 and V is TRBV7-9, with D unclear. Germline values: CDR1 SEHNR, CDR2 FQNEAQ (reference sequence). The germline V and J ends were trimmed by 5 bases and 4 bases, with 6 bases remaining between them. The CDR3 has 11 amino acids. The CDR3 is CASSRGYEQYF. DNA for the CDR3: TGTGCCAGCAGCCGCGGTTACGAGCAGTACTTC.

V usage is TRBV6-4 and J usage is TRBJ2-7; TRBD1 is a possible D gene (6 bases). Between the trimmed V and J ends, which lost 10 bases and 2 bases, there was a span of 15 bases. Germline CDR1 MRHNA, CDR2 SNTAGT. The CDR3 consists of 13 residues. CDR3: CATRQARPYEQYF. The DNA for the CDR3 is TGTGCCACCCGACAGGCGAGACCCTACGAGCAGTACTTC.

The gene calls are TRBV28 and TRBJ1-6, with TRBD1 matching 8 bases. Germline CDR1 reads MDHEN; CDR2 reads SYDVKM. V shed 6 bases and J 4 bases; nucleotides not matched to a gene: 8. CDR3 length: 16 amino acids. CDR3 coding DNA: TGTGCCAGCAGACAGGGGGATCTGAATTATAATTCACCCCTCCACTTT. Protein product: CASRQGDLNYNSPLHF.

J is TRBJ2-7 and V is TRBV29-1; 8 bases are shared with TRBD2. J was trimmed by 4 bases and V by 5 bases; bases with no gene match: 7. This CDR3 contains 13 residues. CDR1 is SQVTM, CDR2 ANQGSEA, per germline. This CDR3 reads CSVRRGVTYEQYF. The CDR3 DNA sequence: TGCAGCGTTAGGCGGGGGGTTACTTACGAGCAGTACTTC.

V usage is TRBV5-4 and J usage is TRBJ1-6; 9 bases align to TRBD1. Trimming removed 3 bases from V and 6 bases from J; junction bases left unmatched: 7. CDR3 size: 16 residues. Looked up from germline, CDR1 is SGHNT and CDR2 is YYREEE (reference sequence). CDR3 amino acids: CASSSGQGSSNSPLHF. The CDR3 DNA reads TGTGCCAGCAGCTCGGGACAGGGCAGTTCTAATTCACCCCTCCACTTT.

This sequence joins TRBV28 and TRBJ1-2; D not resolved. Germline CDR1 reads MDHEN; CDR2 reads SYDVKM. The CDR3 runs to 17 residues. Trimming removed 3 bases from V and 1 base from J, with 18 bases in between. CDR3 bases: TGTGCCAGCAGTTTGAGGGTCAGCTTGGATTTTAACTATGGCTACACCTTC. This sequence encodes CASSLRVSLDFNYGYTF.

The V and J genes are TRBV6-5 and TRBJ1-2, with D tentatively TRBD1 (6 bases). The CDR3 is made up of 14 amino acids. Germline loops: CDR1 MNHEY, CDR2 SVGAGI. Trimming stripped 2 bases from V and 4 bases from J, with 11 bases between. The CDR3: CASSYGDRFYGYTF. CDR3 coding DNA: TGTGCCAGCAGTTACGGTGACAGGTTCTATGGCTACACCTTC.

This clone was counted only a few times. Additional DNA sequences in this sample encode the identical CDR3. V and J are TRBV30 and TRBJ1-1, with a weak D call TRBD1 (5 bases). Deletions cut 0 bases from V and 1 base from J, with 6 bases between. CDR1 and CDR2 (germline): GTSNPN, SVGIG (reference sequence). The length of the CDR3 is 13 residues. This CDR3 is CAWSVQGNTEAFF. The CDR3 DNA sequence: TGTGCCTGGAGTGTTCAGGGGAACACTGAAGCTTTCTTT. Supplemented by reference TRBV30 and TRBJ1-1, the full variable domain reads SQTIHQWPATLVQPVGSPLSLECTVEGTSNPNLYWYRQAAGRGLQLLFYSVGIGQISSEVPQNLSASRPQDRQFILSSKKLLLSDSGFYLCAWSVQGNTEAFFGQGTRLTVV.

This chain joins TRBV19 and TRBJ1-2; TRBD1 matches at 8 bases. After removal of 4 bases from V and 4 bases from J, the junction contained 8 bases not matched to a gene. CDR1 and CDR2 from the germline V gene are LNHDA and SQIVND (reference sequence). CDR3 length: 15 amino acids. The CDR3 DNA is TGTGCCAGTAGTACCCTCAGGGGGCGCGGCTATGGCTACACCTTC. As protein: CASSTLRGRGYGYTF.

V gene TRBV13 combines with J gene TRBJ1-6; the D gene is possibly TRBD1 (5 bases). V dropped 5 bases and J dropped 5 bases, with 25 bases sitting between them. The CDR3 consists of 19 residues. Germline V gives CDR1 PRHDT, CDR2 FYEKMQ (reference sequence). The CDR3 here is CASSPRGGGGATNNSPLHF. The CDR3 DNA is TGTGCCAGCAGCCCGCGTGGGGGGGGAGGGGCGACGAATAATTCACCCCTCCACTTT.

CDR3 sequence (DNA): TGCGCCAGCAGCCAAGTCCAGGGAAGGGCAGGAAACACCATATATTTT. This gives the protein CASSQVQGRAGNTIYF. The chain has TRBV4-1 and TRBJ1-3; maybe TRBD1 (5 bases). Germline V CDR1 and CDR2: MGHRA, YSYEKL. There are 16 residues in the CDR3. V was cut by 1 base and J by 4 bases, with 14 bases left in between.

The chain's CDR3 is CASSAGDRRDSPLHF. CDR3 in DNA: TGCGCCAGCAGTGCCGGGGACAGGAGGGATTCACCCCTCCACTTT. The chain couples TRBV10-1 to TRBJ1-6; TRBD1 matches 8 bases. V lost 4 bases and J lost 8; bases outside the gene matches: 7. Germline values: CDR1 WNHNN, CDR2 SYGVQD (reference sequence). This CDR3 comprises 15 residues.

CDR3 in DNA: TGTGCCAGCCACAGGGGGCGCGGGGGAAGGAATGAGCAGTTCTTC. It specifies CASHRGRGGRNEQFF. The chain is built from TRBV6-5 and TRBJ2-1; 9 positions match TRBD1. The junction had 12 bases not matched to a gene; V was cut back by 8 bases and J by 7 bases. Germline values: CDR1 MNHEY, CDR2 SVGAGI. This CDR3 has 15 amino acids.

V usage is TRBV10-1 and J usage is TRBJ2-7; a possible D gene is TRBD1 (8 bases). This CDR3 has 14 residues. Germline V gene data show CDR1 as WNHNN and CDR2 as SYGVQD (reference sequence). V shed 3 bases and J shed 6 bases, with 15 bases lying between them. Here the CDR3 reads CASSDEQGGSEQYF. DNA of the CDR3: TGCGCCAGCAGTGACGAACAGGGGGGGTCCGAGCAGTACTTC.

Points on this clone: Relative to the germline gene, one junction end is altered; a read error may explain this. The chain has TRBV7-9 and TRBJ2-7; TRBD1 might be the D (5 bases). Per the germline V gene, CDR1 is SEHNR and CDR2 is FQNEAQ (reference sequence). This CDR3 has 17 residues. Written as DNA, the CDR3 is TGTTCCAGCAGCTTGGACCAGGGCTTGGTCTCCTCCCACGAGCAGTACTTC. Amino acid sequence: CSSSLDQGLVSSHEQYF. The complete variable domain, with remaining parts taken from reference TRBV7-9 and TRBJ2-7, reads DTGVSQNPRHKITKRGQNVTFRCDPISEHNRLYWYRQTLGQGPEFLTYFQNEAQLEKSRLLSDRFSAERPKGSFSTLEIQRTEQGDSAMYLCSSSLDQGLVSSHEQYFGPGTRLTVT.

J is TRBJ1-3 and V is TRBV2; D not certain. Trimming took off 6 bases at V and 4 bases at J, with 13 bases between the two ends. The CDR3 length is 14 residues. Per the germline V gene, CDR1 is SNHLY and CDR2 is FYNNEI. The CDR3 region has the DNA TGTGCCAGCAGACTCAGGAGGTTCGGAAACACCATATATTTT. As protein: CASRLRRFGNTIYF.

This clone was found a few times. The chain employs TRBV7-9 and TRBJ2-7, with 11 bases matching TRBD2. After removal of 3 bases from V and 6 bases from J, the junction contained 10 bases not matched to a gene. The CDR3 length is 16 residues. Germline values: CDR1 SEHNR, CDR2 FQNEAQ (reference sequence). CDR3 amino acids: CASSFSFSGGASEQYF. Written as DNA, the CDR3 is TGTGCCAGCAGCTTCAGTTTTAGCGGGGGGGCCAGCGAGCAGTACTTC.

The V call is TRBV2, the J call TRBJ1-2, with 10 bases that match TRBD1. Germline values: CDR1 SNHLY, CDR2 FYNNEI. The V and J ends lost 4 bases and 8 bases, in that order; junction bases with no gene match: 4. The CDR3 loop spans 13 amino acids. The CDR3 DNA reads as TGTGCCAGCAGTGCCGGGACAGGGGTCGGCTACACCTTC. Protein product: CASSAGTGVGYTF.

CDR3: CASDRGQGQPQHF. CDR3 in DNA: TGTGCCAGCGACAGGGGGCAGGGACAGCCCCAGCATTTT. The chain joins TRBV28 to TRBJ1-5; TRBD1 aligns across 10 bases. Germline V lookup: CDR1 MDHEN, CDR2 SYDVKM. This CDR3 spans 13 amino acids. V shed 8 bases and J 7 bases; nucleotides not matched to a gene: 5.

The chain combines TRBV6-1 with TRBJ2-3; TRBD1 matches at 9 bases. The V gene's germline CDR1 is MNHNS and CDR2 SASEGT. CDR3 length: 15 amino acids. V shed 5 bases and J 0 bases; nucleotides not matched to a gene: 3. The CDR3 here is CASSLDRGSTDTQYF. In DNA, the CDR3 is TGTGCCAGCAGTTTGGACAGGGGAAGCACAGATACGCAGTATTTT.